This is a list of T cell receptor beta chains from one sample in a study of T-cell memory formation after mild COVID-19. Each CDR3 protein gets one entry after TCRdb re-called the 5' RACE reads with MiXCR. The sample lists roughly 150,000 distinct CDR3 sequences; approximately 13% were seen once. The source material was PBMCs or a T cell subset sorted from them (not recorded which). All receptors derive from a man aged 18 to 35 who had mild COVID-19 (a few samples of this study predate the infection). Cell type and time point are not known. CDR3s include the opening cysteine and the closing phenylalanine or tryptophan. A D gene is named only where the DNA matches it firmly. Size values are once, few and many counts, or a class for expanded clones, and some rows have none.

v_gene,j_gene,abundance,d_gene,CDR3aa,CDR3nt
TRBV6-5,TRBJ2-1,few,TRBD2,CAPPFGAGGRNEQFF,TGTGCCCCACCGTTCGGGGCGGGGGGTCGGAATGAGCAGTTCTTC
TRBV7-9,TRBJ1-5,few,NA,CASSQQGAGPQHF,TGTGCCAGCAGCCAACAGGGAGCCGGGCCCCAGCATTTT
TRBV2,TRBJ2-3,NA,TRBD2,CASSVQRLAGGRTDTQYF,TGTGCCAGCAGTGTACAGAGGCTAGCGGGGGGACGGACAGATACGCAGTATTTT
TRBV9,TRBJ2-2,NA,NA,CASREQMGFGELFF,TGTGCCAGCAGAGAACAGATGGGTTTCGGGGAGCTGTTTTTT
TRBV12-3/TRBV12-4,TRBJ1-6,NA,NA,CASSSTGTYSPLHF,TGTGCCAGCAGCTCAACAGGGACTTACTCACCCCTCCACTTT
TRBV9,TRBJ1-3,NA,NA,CASSVGLAGPGNTIYF,TGTGCCAGCAGCGTAGGCCTGGCCGGCCCTGGAAACACCATATATTTT
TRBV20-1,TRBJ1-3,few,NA,CSAPRGGGNTIYF,TGCAGTGCCCCCAGGGGTGGTGGAAACACCATATATTTT
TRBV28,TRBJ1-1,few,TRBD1,CASSPADRANTEAFF,TGTGCCAGCAGTCCTGCGGACAGGGCGAACACTGAAGCTTTCTTT
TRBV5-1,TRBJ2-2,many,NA,CASSFWVGGELFF,TGCGCCAGCAGCTTCTGGGTCGGCGGGGAGCTGTTTTTT
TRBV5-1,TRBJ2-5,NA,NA,CASSLGTQRETQYF,TGCGCCAGCAGCTTGGGGACCCAACGGGAGACCCAGTACTTC
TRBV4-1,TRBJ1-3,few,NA,CASSQDRTADSGNTIYF,TGCGCCAGCAGCCAAGATCGCACAGCGGACTCTGGAAACACCATATATTTT
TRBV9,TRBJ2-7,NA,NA,CASSVVPGFQQYF,TGTGCCAGCAGCGTAGTCCCGGGTTTTCAGCAGTACTTC
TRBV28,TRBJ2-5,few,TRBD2,CASSFLAGLETQYF,TGTGCCAGCAGTTTTCTAGCGGGGTTGGAGACCCAGTACTTC
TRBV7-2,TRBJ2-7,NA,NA,CASSLGHRYEQYF,TGTGCCAGCAGCTTAGGGCACCGCTACGAGCAGTACTTC
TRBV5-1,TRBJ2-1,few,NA,CASSLDAGAGYNEQFF,TGCGCCAGCAGCTTGGATGCGGGGGCCGGGTACAATGAGCAGTTCTTC
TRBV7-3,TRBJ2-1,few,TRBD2,CASSGASGGGNEQFF,TGTGCCAGCAGCGGGGCTAGCGGGGGTGGTAATGAGCAGTTCTTC
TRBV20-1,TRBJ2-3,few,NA,CSARPVQGSDTQYF,TGCAGTGCTCGCCCCGTACAGGGCTCAGATACGCAGTATTTT
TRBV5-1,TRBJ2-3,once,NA,CASSLDFGDTQYF,TGCGCCAGCAGCTTGGATTTCGGAGATACGCAGTATTTT
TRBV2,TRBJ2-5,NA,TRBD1,CASSGDSSGETQYF,TGTGCCAGCAGTGGGGACAGCTCGGGAGAGACCCAGTACTTC
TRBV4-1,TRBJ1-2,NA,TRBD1,CASSQPGQTNYGYTF,TGCGCCAGCAGCCAACCGGGACAGACTAACTATGGCTACACCTTC
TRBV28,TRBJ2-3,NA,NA,CASRNRFSTDTQYF,TGTGCCAGCAGAAACAGGTTCAGCACAGATACGCAGTATTTT
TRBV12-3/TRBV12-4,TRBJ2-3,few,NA,CASSRMASTDTQYF,TGTGCCAGCAGTCGCATGGCCTCCACAGATACGCAGTATTTT
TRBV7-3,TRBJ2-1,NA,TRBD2,CASSLTRGLADEQFF,TGTGCCAGCAGCTTAACGAGGGGACTAGCGGATGAGCAGTTCTTC
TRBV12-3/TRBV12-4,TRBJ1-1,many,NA,CASSPGRVNTEAFF,TGTGCCAGCAGTCCAGGGCGAGTGAACACTGAAGCTTTCTTT
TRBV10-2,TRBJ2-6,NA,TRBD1,CASSDTGAGANVLTF,TGCGCCAGCAGTGACACAGGGGCCGGGGCCAACGTCCTGACTTTC
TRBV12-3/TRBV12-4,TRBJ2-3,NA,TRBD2,CASNPSGRTDTQYF,TGTGCCAGCAACCCTAGCGGGCGCACAGATACGCAGTATTTT
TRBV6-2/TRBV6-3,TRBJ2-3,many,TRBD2,CASSPRLAGGERDTQYF,TGTGCCAGCAGTCCTAGACTAGCGGGGGGCGAGCGGGATACGCAGTATTTT
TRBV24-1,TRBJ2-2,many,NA,CATSDRAGARNTGELFF,TGTGCCACCAGTGATAGAGCTGGGGCTCGGAACACCGGGGAGCTGTTTTTT
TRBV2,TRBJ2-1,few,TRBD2,CASSETSGLYNEQFF,TGTGCCAGCAGTGAAACTAGCGGGCTCTACAATGAGCAGTTCTTC
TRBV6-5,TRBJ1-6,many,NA,CASSRGGTGGSPLHF,TGTGCCAGCAGTCGCGGGGGGACGGGTGGATCACCCCTCCACTTT
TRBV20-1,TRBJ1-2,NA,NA,CSASPGGYTF,TGCAGTGCTTCTCCGGGTGGCTACACCTTC
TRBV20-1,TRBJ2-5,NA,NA,CSAHPGGLETQYF,TGCAGTGCTCACCCCGGGGGTCTTGAGACCCAGTACTTC
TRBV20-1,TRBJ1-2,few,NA,CGTGTPYGYTF,TGCGGAACAGGCACCCCCTATGGCTACACCTTC
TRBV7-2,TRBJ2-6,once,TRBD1,CASTHRGTGGSSGANVLTF,TGTGCCAGCACCCATAGGGGGACAGGGGGTAGCTCTGGGGCCAACGTCCTGACTTTC
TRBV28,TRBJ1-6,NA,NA,CASSLYPGNSPLHF,TGTGCCAGCAGTTTATATCCCGGGAATTCACCCCTCCACTTT
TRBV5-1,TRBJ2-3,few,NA,CASSLGRPSTDTQYF,TGCGCCAGCAGCTTGGGACGGCCGAGCACAGATACGCAGTATTTT
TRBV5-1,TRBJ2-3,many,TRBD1,CASSSSGTGENTQYF,TGCGCCAGCAGCTCGTCCGGGACAGGGGAGAATACGCAGTATTTT
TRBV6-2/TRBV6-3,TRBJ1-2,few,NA,CASSYSVVRGGYTF,TGTGCCAGCAGTTACTCGGTGGTGCGGGGAGGCTACACCTTC
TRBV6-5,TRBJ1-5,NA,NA,CASSSLPEPVAQPQHF,TGTGCCAGCAGCTCCCTCCCAGAGCCGGTTGCTCAGCCCCAGCATTTT
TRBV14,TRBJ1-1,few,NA,CASSPEGRVAFF,TGTGCCAGCAGCCCGGAGGGGAGGGTAGCTTTCTTT
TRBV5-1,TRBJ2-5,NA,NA,CASSAGQQETQYF,TGCGCCAGCAGCGCGGGACAGCAAGAGACCCAGTACTTC
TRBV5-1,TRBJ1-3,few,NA,CASSLGVPSSGNTIYF,TGCGCCAGCAGCTTGGGGGTACCGAGCTCTGGAAACACCATATATTTT
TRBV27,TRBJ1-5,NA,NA,CASSLRPGNQHQHF,TGTGCCAGCAGCTTGCGTCCAGGCAATCAGCACCAGCATTTT
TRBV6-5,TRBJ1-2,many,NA,CASSYSLTGGYTF,TGTGCCAGCAGTTACTCGTTAACTGGCGGCTACACCTTC
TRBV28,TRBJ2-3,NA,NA,CATYSTSTDTQYF,TGTGCCACTTACAGTACTAGCACAGATACGCAGTATTTT
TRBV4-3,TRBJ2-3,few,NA,CASGQSSGSWTDTQYF,TGCGCCAGCGGCCAATCCTCGGGTAGTTGGACAGATACGCAGTATTTT
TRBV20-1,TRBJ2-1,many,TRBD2,CSAQAGGDREQFF,TGCAGTGCTCAAGCGGGGGGGGACAGGGAGCAGTTCTTC
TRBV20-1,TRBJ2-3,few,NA,CSARVPITDTQYF,TGCAGTGCTAGAGTTCCGATCACAGATACGCAGTATTTT
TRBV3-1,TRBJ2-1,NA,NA,CASSQNYNEQFF,TGTGCCAGCAGCCAGAACTACAATGAGCAGTTCTTC
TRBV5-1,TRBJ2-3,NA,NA,CASSLAGPAASTDTQYF,TGCGCCAGCAGCTTGGCGGGCCCAGCGGCCAGCACAGATACGCAGTATTTT
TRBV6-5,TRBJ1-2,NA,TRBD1,CASSYRGRSYGYTF,TGTGCCAGCAGTTACAGGGGGCGTAGCTATGGCTACACCTTC
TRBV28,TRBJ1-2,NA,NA,CASSLGEYGYTF,TGTGCCAGCAGTTTGGGAGAATATGGCTACACCTTC
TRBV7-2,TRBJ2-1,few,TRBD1,CASSQNPGQGAGEQFF,TGTGCCAGCAGCCAAAATCCGGGACAGGGGGCAGGGGAGCAGTTCTTC
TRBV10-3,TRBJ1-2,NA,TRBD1,CAIRGQGNYGYTF,TGTGCCATCCGCGGACAGGGGAACTATGGCTACACCTTC
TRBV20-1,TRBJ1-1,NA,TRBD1,CSALRGGTANTEAFF,TGCAGTGCTCTCCGAGGGGGGACAGCGAACACTGAAGCTTTCTTT
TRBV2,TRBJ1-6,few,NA,CASFMGLGSPLHF,TGTGCCAGCTTCATGGGGCTTGGTTCACCCCTCCACTTT
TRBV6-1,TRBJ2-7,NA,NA,CASTPNAGASYEQYF,TGTGCCAGCACCCCGAATGCAGGGGCCTCCTACGAGCAGTACTTC
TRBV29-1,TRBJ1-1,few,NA,CSVVSSGTEAFF,TGCAGCGTTGTATCATCGGGGACTGAAGCTTTCTTT
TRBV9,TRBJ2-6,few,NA,CASSAHLDRSGANVLTF,TGTGCCAGCAGCGCCCATTTGGACCGCTCTGGGGCCAACGTCCTGACTTTC
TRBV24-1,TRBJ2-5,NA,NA,CATSDRGTGRPGTQYF,TGTGCCACCAGTGACCGCGGCACCGGGCGACCCGGGACCCAGTACTTC